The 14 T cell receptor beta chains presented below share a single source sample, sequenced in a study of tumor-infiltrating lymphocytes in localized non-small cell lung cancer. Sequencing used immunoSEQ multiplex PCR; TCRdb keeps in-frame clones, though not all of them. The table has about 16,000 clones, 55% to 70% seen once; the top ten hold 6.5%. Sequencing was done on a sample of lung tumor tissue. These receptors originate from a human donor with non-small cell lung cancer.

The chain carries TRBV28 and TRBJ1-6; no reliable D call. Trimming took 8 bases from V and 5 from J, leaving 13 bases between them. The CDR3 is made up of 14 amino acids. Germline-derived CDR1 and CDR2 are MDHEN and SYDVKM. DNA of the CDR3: TGTGCCAGCCACCCCGGAGGGAATAATTCACCCCTCCACTTT. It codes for CASHPGGNNSPLHF.

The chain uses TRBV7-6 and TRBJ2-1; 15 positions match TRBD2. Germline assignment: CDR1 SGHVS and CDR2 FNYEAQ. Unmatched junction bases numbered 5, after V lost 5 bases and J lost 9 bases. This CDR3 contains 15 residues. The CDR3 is CASSLGLAGGIEQFF. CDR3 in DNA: TGTGCCAGCAGCCTCGGACTAGCGGGGGGGATTGAGCAGTTCTTC.

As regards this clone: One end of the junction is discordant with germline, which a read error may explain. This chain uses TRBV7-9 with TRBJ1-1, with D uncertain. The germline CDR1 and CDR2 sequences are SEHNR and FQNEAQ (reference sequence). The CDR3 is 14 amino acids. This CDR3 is CASNLLSHPGEAFF. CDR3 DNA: TGTGCCAGCAACTTACTCAGCCACCCGGGTGAAGCTTTCTTT.

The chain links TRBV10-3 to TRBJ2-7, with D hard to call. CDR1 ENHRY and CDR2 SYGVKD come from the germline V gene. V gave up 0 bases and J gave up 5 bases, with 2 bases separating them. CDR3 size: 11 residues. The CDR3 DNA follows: TGTGCCATCAGTGAGTCGAACGAGCAGTACTTC. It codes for CAISESNEQYF.

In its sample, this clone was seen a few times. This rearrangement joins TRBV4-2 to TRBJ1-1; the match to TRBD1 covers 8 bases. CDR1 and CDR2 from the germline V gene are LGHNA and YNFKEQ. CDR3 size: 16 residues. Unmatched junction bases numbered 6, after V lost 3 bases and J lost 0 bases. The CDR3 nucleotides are TGTGCCAGCAGCCAGGGGGACAGGTTATTGAACACTGAAGCTTTCTTT. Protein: CASSQGDRLLNTEAFF.

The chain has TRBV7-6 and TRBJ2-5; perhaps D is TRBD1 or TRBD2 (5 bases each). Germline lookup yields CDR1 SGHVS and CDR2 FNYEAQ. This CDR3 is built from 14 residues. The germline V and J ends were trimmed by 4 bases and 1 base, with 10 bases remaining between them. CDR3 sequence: CASSSWGFQETQYF. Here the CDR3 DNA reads TGTGCCAGCAGCTCCTGGGGGTTCCAAGAGACCCAGTACTTC.

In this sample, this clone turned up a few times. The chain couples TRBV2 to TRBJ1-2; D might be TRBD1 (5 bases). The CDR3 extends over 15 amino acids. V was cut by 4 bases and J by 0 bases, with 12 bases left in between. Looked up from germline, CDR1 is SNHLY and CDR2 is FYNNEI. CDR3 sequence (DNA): TGTGCCAGCAGTGGCACAGGAAGAACTAACTATGGCTACACCTTC. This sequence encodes CASSGTGRTNYGYTF.

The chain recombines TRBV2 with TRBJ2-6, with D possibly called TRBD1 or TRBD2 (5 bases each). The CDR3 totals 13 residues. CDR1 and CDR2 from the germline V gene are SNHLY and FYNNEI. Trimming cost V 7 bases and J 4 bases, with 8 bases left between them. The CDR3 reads CASTRDGANVLTF. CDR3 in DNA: TGTGCCAGCACCAGGGACGGGGCCAACGTCCTGACTTTC.

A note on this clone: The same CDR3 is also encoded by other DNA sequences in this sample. CDR3 in amino acids: CASSNPRGQTYEQYF. The CDR3 nucleotides are TGTGCCAGCAGCAACCCCAGGGGACAGACCTACGAGCAGTACTTC. V gene TRBV5-5 combines with J gene TRBJ2-7, with TRBD1 identical over 7 bases. This CDR3 contains 15 residues. The trim removed 4 bases at V and 2 bases at J, leaving 9 bases unmatched. Germline lookup yields CDR1 SGHKS and CDR2 YYEKEE (reference sequence).

The CDR3: CASGPGQTQDGYTF. As DNA, the CDR3 is TGTGCTAGTGGCCCTGGACAGACCCAGGATGGCTACACCTTC. The J gene is TRBJ1-2, the V gene TRBV12-5; possibly TRBD1 for D (6 bases). This CDR3 has 14 residues. The germline V gene encodes CDR1 LGHNT and CDR2 FRNRAP. The V end was cut by 6 bases, the J end by 6 bases, with 17 bases between.

CDR3 nucleotide sequence: TGTGCCAGCTCACCTCGAATTGGGACAGAGAGCTCTGGAAACACCATATATTTT. It encodes CASSPRIGTESSGNTIYF. The rearrangement links TRBV18 to TRBJ1-3; 7 bases are shared with TRBD1. The V and J ends lost 3 bases and 0 bases, in that order; junction bases with no gene match: 11. CDR3 length equals 18 residues. CDR1 and CDR2 from the germline V gene are KGHSH and LQKENI.

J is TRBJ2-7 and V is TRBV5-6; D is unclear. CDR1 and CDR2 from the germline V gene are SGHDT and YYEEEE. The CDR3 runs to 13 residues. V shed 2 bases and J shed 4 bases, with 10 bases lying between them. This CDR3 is CASSFLDGYEQYF. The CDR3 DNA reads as TGTGCCAGCAGCTTTTTAGACGGATACGAGCAGTACTTC.

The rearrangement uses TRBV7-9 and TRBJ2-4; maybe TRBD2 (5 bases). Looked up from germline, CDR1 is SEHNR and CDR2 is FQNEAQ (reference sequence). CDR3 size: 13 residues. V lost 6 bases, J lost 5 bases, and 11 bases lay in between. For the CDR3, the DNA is TGTGCCAGCAGTGAGGGCTTGGAAAACATTCAGTACTTC. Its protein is CASSEGLENIQYF.

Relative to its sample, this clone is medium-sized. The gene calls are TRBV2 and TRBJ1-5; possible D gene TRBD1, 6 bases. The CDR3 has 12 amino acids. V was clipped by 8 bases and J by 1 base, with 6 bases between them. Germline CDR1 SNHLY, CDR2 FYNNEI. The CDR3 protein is CASGTSNQPQHF. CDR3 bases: TGTGCCAGCGGGACAAGCAATCAGCCCCAGCATTTT.